This T cell receptor beta chain was sequenced for a study of Graves' ophthalmopathy and Graves' hyperthyroidism (dated by TCRdb to 2016 to 2019). Background for the entire study: Peripheral blood was collected at initial diagnosis, before any treatment. In more than five hyperthyroidism patients, the T-cell repertoires found in thyroid tissue were compared with those found in blood. In total, 135 blood samples were TCR-sequenced: fewer than 50 ophthalmopathy, 80 or so hyperthyroidism and roughly 17 hyperthyroidism-to-ophthalmopathy patients. The study used signatures of the TCR beta repertoire to tell Graves' ophthalmopathy apart from Graves' hyperthyroidism and to predict which patients would progress to ophthalmopathy. Following sample collection, hyperthyroidism patients were given methimazole at a starting dose of 30 mg daily, and ophthalmopathy patients were given high-dose intravenous methylprednisolone. To explore V-J signatures distinguishing ophthalmopathy from hyperthyroidism, a discovery set of 100 or so patients (more than 40 ophthalmopathy, roughly 60 stable hyperthyroidism) was enrolled. The independent validation cohort included 18 to 20 hyperthyroidism patients plus 17 patients who later progressed from hyperthyroidism to ophthalmopathy. The 100 or so discovery patients were randomly split 7:3 into training and test sets.

This clonotype was counted at least ten times. Its antigen remains undetermined. One base away there is no much larger clone; base qualities are not given. The ophthalmopathy patients had moderately to severely active disease, with a Clinical Activity Score of 3 or higher, a NOSPECS grade of 4 or higher, and a disease duration of less than 3 months. Patients were excluded if they had other autoimmune diseases, uncontrolled infections, pregnancy or lactation. Diagnosis was based on clinical symptoms, serum thyroxine, TRAb, thyroid ultrasound and orbital computed tomography. PBMCs were isolated from about 9 ml of fresh peripheral blood by Ficoll-Paque density gradient centrifugation. Total RNA was extracted using Trizol reagent, and RNA quality was checked on an Agilent 2100 Bioanalyzer. Study-level results and caveats: Sample size was not predetermined statistically, and investigators were not blinded to group allocation. In cross-validation, the 13-signature model distinguished ophthalmopathy from stable hyperthyroidism with approximately 88% sensitivity and just under 84% specificity, and in the test set the corresponding values were roughly 80% and 76%. Most of the expanded thyroid clonotypes with a frequency above 0.001 were also detected in blood, and it was suggested that the thyroid immune response may be reflected by blood repertoires. In validation, the model predicted ophthalmopathy progression with nearly 71% sensitivity and roughly 72% specificity; some 13 predicted patients were CT-confirmed with GO in a median of about 6.2 months.

For repertoire sequencing, the TCR beta CDR3 regions were amplified from RNA transcripts. The first round was an RT-PCR using HTBI primers with the Qiagen OneStep RT-PCR kit, and this first round was followed by a second-round multiplex PCR, then size selection and purification. Libraries were sequenced on an Illumina HiSeq2000 using paired-end 100 bp reads. The authors' analysis ran thus. Reads were processed with SOAPnuke, discarding reads with adapters, uncalled bases, mean Phred below 15, or no exact constant-primer or identifier match. High-quality paired reads were merged with COPE v1.2.5. Clonotypes were defined as unique nucleotide sequences and were aligned to IMGT TRB V, D and J references using MiTCR v1.1. Analysis was restricted to V-J combinations with a frequency above 0.0001, which covered roughly 99% of repertoires. For each V-J combination, a TCR clonal expansion and chaos score was defined as the ratio of F50 clonal expansion to chaos observed in the TCRdist matrix. Welch's t-statistics and random forest were used to narrow the features down to 10 to 15 V-J combinations, which were then fed into a naive Bayes classifier. The Morisita-Horn index was used to measure how similar the thyroid and blood repertoires were. The public sequencing data were trimmed at Q25 with fastp and processed into clonotypes with MiXCR by TCRdb, which kept only in-frame beta chains. Duplicate CDR3 protein sequences are folded into a single record with the most common DNA and genes. The V and J calls shown here were made by TCRdb, not taken from the authors' results. This sample is represented by approximately 480,000 distinct CDR3 sequences; around 14% of them were singletons. The ten most abundant clones make up 9.8% of the sample.

From cysteine to phenylalanine, the CDR3 is 16 amino acids long. Only the CDR3 DNA is retained, 48 bases long and in frame from the first base. CDR1 and CDR2 are read off the germline V gene as MNHNS and SASEGT. V trim: 3 bases; J trim: 9 bases; unmatched bases: 12. The sequenced sample consisted of blood. The chain couples TRBV6-1 to TRBJ1-5; 9 central nucleotides agree with TRBD1. The sequence derives from a woman aged 25 to 39 with Graves' ophthalmopathy. Donor details come from another sample of the same person, matched by shared clones. The encoded CDR3 is CASSEGQGPFSRPQHF. The DNA reads TGTGCCAGCAGTGAGGGACAGGGTCCCTTCTCGCGGCCCCAGCATTTT.